One sample yielded the 10 T cell receptor beta chains listed below, sequenced in a study of CD8 T cells in ankylosing spondylitis. Study-wide points: Within ankylosing spondylitis blood, a TCR beta motif made up of eight highly homologous variants appeared to be characteristic.

TCRdb processed the 5' RACE reads anew with MiXCR; each CDR3 protein has one entry. This sample has roughly 700,000 distinct CDR3 sequences, with around a fifth found just once. No cognate antigen is known for these TCRs. The sequenced sample consisted of blood, either unsorted or a sorted T cell fraction (not recorded which). The receptor source for this set is a male donor with ankylosing spondylitis.

The V gene is TRBV30, the J gene TRBJ2-7; D gene ambiguous. The CDR3 sequence is 13 residues long. V was pared by 0 bases and J by 0 bases, with 6 bases between. Germline loops: CDR1 GTSNPN, CDR2 SVGIG (reference sequence). Written as DNA, the CDR3 is TGTGCCTGGAGTGTGGTTCTCTCCTACGAGCAGTACTTC. Protein product: CAWSVVLSYEQYF.

The chain links TRBV4-2 to TRBJ2-6; tentatively, D is TRBD1 (7 bases). The CDR3 contains 16 residues. Between the trimmed V and J ends, which lost 7 bases and 2 bases, there was a span of 15 bases. Germline lookup yields CDR1 LGHNA and CDR2 YNFKEQ. The chain's CDR3 is CASKTTGRTGANVLTF. The CDR3 coding sequence is TGTGCCAGCAAGACGACAGGGAGGACTGGGGCCAACGTCCTGACTTTC.

This clonotype was seen many times. The chain recombines TRBV7-2 with TRBJ2-7; 12 bases are shared with TRBD1. This CDR3 comprises 16 residues. In germline, CDR1 is SGHTA, CDR2 FQGNSA. J was trimmed by 1 base and V by 5 bases; bases with no gene match: 6. The CDR3 coding sequence is TGTGCCAGCAGCCCCGGGACAGGGGGCCCATCCTACGAGCAGTACTTC. This sequence encodes CASSPGTGGPSYEQYF. Together with reference TRBV7-2 and TRBJ2-7, the CDR3 gives the full variable domain: GAGVSQSPSNKVTEKGKDVELRCDPISGHTALYWYRQSLGQGLEFLIYFQGNSAPDKSGLPSDRFSAERTGGSVSTLTIQRTQQEDSAVYLCASSPGTGGPSYEQYFGPGTRLTVT.

There are many counts of this clonotype. V gene TRBV20-1 combines with J gene TRBJ2-3; weak D call: TRBD1 (6 bases). There are 14 residues in the CDR3. V was shortened by 5 bases and J by 4 bases, with 16 bases between the two germline ends. Germline assignment: CDR1 DFQATT and CDR2 SNEGSKA (reference sequence). The CDR3 region is CSAWTDSRPDTQYF. The DNA of the CDR3 is TGCAGTGCTTGGACAGACTCCCGGCCAGATACGCAGTATTTT.

The sample holds a few counts of this clonotype. The V call is TRBV20-1, the J call TRBJ2-7; the match to TRBD2 covers 10 bases. V shed 0 bases and J 3 bases; nucleotides not matched to a gene: 2. The CDR3 has 14 residues. Germline loops: CDR1 DFQATT, CDR2 SNEGSKA (reference sequence). The CDR3 region is CSARDGLAVYEQYF. The CDR3 nucleotides read TGCAGTGCTAGAGATGGACTAGCGGTCTACGAGCAGTACTTC.

This clonotype showed up just a few times. This sequence joins TRBV20-1 and TRBJ2-7; 10 bases fit TRBD1. CDR1 is DFQATT, CDR2 SNEGSKA, per germline (reference sequence). The CDR3 runs 15 residues. The junction had 5 bases not matched to a gene; V was cut back by 3 bases and J by 0 bases. CDR3 residues: CSARETGGASYEQYF. CDR3 in DNA: TGCAGTGCTAGGGAGACAGGGGGCGCCTCCTACGAGCAGTACTTC.

This chain links TRBV20-1 with TRBJ2-1; TRBD2 matches at 7 bases. The junction had 10 bases not matched to a gene; V was cut back by 6 bases and J by 5 bases. Germline values: CDR1 DFQATT, CDR2 SNEGSKA (reference sequence). The CDR3 runs to 14 residues. CDR3 region: CSAPVGDYNNEQFF. CDR3 sequence (DNA): TGCAGTGCCCCCGTGGGGGACTATAACAATGAGCAGTTCTTC.

The chain recombines TRBV6-1 with TRBJ2-5; D is possibly TRBD1 (5 bases). V was clipped by 6 bases and J by 1 base, with 12 bases between them. The germline V gene encodes CDR1 MNHNS and CDR2 SASEGT. This CDR3 contains 14 residues. CDR3 DNA: TGTGCCAGCAGAGGGCAGGGTTCCCAAGAGACCCAGTACTTC. Protein sequence: CASRGQGSQETQYF.

The V gene is TRBV6-6, the J gene TRBJ2-7; a weak D match, TRBD2 (6 bases). This CDR3 has 12 amino acids. Germline CDR1 MNHNY, CDR2 SVGAGI (reference sequence). With 6 bases removed from V and 3 bases from J, the gap between germline ends came to 9 bases. CDR3 in amino acids: CASSNSGYEQYF. CDR3 coding DNA: TGTGCCAGCAGCAATAGCGGCTACGAGCAGTACTTC.

The V gene is TRBV27, the J gene TRBJ2-1; the match to TRBD2 covers 11 bases. V was pared by 1 base and J by 7 bases, with 6 bases of the junction left unmatched. The CDR3 extends over 16 amino acids. Looked up from germline, CDR1 is MNHEY and CDR2 is SMNVEV (reference sequence). The CDR3 here is CASSLWLAGGQNEQFF. The CDR3 bases are TGTGCCAGCAGTTTATGGCTAGCGGGAGGTCAGAATGAGCAGTTCTTC.